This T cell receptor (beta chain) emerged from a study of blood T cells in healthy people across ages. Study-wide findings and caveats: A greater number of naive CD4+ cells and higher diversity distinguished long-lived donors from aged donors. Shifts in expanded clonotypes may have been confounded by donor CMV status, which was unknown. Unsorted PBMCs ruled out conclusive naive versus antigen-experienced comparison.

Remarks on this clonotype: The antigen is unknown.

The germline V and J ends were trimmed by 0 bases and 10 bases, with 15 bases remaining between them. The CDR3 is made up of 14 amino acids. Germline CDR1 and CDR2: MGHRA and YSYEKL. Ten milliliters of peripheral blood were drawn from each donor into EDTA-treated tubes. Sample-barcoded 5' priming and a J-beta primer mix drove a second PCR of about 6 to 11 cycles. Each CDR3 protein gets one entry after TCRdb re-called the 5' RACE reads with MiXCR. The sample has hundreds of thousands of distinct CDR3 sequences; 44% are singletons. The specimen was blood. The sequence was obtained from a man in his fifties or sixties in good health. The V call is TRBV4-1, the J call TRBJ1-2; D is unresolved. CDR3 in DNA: TGCGCCAGCAGCCAAGACGGGAGTGCAATAAACTACACCTTC. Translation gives CASSQDGSAINYTF.